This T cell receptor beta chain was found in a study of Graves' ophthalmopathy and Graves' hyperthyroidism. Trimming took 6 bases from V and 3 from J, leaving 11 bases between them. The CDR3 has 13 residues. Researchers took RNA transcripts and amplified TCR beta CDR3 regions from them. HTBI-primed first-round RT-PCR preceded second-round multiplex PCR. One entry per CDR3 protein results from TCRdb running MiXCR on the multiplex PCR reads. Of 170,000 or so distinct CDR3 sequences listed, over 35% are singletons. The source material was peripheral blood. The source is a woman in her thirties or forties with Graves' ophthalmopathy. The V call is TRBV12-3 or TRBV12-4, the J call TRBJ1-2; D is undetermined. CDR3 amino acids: CASRDEAYYGYTF. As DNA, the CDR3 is TGTGCCAGCAGGGACGAAGCGTACTATGGCTACACCTTC.